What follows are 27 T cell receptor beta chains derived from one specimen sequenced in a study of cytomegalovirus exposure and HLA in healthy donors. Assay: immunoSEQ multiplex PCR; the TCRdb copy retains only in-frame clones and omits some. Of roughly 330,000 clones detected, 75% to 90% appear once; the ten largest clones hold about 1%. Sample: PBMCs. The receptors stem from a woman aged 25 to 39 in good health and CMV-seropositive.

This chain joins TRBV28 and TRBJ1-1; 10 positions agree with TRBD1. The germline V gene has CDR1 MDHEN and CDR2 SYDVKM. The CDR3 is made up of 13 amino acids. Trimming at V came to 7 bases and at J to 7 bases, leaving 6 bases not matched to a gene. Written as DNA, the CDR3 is TGTGCCAGCACGCGACAGGGGGCTATTGAAGCTTTCTTT. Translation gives CASTRQGAIEAFF.

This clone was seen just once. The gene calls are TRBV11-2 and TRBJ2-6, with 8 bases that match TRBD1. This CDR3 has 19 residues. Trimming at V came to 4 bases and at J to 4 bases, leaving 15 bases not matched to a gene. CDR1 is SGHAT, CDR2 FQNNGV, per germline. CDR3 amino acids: CASSSPLRAGGEGANVLTF. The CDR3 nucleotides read TGTGCCAGCAGCTCACCCCTCAGGGCAGGGGGCGAAGGGGCCAACGTCCTGACTTTC.

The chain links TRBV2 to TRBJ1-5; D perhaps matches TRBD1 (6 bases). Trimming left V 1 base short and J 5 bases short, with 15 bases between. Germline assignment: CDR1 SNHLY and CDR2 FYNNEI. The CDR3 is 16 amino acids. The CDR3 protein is CASSEGVGGPDQPQHF. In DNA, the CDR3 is TGTGCCAGCAGTGAAGGAGTCGGGGGCCCAGATCAGCCCCAGCATTTT.

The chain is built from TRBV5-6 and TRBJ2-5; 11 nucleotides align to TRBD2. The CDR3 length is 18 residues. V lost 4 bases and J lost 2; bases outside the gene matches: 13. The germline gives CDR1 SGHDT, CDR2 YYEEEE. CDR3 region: CASSGLAGGSLVQETQYF. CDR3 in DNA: TGTGCCAGCAGCGGCCTAGCGGGGGGCTCTCTGGTGCAAGAGACCCAGTACTTC.

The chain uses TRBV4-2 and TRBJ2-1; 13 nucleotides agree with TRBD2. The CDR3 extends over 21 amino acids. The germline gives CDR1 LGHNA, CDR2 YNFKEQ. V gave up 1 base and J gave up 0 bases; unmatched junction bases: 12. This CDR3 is CASSQVSPGTSGDHSYNEQFF. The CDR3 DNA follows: TGTGCCAGCAGCCAAGTCTCCCCCGGGACTAGCGGGGATCACTCCTACAATGAGCAGTTCTTC.

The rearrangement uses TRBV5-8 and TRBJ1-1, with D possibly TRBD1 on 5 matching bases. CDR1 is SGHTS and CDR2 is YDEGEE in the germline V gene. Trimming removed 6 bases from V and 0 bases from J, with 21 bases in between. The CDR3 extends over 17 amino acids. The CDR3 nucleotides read TGTGCCAGCACCAAGGACAAGGGGCCCCTAATGAACACTGAAGCTTTCTTT. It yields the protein CASTKDKGPLMNTEAFF.

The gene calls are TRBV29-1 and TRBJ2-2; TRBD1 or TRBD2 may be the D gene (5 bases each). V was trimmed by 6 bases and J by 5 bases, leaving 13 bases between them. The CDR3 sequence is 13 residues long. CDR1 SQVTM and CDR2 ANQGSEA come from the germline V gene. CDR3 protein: CSVQGVETGELFF. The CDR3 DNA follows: TGCAGCGTCCAGGGAGTAGAGACCGGGGAGCTGTTTTTT.

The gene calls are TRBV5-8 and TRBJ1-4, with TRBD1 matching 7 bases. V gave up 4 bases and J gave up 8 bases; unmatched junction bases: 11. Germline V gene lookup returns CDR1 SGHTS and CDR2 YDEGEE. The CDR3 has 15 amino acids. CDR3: CASSGRDSTSEKLFF. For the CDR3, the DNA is TGTGCCAGCAGCGGCCGGGACAGTACTTCGGAAAAACTGTTTTTT.

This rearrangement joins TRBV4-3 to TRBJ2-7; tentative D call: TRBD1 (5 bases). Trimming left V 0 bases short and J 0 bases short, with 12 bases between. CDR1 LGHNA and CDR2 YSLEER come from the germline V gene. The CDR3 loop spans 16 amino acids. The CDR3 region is CASSQEVGPSSYEQYF. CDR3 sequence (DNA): TGCGCCAGCAGCCAAGAAGTGGGGCCCAGCTCCTACGAGCAGTACTTC.

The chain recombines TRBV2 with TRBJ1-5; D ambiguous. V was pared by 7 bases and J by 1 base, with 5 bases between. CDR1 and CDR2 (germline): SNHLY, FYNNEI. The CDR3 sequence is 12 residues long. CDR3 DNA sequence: TGTGCCAGCAAGTTGAGCAATCAGCCCCAGCATTTT. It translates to CASKLSNQPQHF.

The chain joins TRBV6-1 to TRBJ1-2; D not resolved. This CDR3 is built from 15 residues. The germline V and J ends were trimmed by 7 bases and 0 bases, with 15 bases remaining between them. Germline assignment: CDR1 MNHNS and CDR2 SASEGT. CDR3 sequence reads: CASTHLWRANYGYTF. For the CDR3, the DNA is TGTGCCAGCACCCATCTATGGAGGGCTAACTATGGCTACACCTTC.

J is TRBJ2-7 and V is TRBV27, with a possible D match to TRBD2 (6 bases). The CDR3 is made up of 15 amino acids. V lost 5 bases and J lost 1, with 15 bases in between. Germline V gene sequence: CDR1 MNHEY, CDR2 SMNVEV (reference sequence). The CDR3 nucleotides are TGTGCCAGCAGTCCATACGGGGGTCCATCCTACGAGCAGTACTTC. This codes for CASSPYGGPSYEQYF.

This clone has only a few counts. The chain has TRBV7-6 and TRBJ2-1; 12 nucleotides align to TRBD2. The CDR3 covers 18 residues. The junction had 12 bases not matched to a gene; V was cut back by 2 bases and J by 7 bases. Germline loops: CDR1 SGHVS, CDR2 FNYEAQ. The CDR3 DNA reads TGTGCCAGCAGCTTAATGTCCCTCGGGACTAGCGGGCAGAATGAGCAGTTCTTC. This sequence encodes CASSLMSLGTSGQNEQFF.

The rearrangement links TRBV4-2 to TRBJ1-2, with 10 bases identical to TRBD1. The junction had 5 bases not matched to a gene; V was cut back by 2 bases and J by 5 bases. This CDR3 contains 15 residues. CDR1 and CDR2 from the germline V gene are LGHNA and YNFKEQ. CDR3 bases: TGTGCCAGCAGCCAACTCGGACAGGGGGAGTATGGCTACACCTTC. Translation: CASSQLGQGEYGYTF.

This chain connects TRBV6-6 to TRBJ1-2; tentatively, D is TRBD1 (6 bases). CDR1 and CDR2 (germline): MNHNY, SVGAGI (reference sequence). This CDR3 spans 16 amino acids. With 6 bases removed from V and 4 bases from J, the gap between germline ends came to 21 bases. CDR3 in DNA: TGTGCCAGCAGCTCGGACAGCGGGTTCCAAGTCTATGGCTACACCTTC. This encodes CASSSDSGFQVYGYTF.

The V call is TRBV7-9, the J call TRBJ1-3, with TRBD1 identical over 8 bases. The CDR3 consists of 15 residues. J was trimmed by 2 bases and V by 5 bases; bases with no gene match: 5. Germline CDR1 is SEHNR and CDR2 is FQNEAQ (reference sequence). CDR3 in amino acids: CASSTTGETGNTIYF. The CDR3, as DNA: TGTGCCAGCAGCACGACAGGGGAGACTGGAAACACCATATATTTT.

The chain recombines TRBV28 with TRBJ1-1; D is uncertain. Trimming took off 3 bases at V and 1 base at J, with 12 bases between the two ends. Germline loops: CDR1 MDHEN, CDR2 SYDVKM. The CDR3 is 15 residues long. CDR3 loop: CASSLVLGENTEAFF. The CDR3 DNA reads TGTGCCAGCAGTTTGGTCCTCGGGGAGAACACTGAAGCTTTCTTT.

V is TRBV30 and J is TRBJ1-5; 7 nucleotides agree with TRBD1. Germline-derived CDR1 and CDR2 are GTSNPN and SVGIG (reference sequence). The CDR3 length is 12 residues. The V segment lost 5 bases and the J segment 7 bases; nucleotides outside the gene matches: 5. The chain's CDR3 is CAWERQGQPQHF. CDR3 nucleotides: TGTGCCTGGGAAAGACAGGGACAGCCCCAGCATTTT.

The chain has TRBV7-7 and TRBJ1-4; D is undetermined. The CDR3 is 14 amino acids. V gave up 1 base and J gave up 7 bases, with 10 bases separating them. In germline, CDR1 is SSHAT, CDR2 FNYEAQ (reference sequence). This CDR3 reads CASSLGGVSEKLFF. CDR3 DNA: TGTGCCAGCAGCTTAGGAGGTGTCAGTGAAAAACTGTTTTTT. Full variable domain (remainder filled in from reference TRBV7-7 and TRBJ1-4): GAGVSQSPRYKVTKRGQDVTLRCDPISSHATLYWYQQALGQGPEFLTYFNYEAQPDKSGLPSDRFSAERPEGSISTLTIQRTEQRDSAMYRCASSLGGVSEKLFFGSGTQLSVL.

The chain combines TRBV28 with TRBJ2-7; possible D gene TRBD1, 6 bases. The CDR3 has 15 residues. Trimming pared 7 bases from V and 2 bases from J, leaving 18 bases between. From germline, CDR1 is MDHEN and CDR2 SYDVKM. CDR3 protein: CASMGVIAGAYEQYF. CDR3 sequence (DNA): TGTGCCAGCATGGGGGTTATTGCAGGGGCCTACGAGCAGTACTTC.

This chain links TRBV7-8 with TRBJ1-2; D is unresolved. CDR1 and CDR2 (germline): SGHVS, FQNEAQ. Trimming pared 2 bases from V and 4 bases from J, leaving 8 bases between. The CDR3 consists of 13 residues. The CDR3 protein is CASSLTGSYGYTF. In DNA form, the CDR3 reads TGTGCCAGCAGCTTAACGGGGTCCTATGGCTACACCTTC.

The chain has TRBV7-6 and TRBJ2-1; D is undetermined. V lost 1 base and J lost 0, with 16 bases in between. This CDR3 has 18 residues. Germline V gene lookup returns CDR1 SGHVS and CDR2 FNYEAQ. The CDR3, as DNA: TGTGCCAGCAGCTTAGTGGGTTCCAGACAAAACTCCTACAATGAGCAGTTCTTC. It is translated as CASSLVGSRQNSYNEQFF.

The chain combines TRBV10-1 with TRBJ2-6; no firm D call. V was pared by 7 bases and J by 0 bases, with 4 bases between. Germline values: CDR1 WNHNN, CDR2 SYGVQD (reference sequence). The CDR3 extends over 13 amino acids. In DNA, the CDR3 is TGCGCCAGCATTGACTCTGGGGCCAACGTCCTGACTTTC. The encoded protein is CASIDSGANVLTF.

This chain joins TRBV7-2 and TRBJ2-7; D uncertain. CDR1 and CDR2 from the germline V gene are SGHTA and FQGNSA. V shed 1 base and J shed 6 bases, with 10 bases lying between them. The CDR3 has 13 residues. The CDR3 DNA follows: TGTGCCAGCAGCTTAGGCCCTCCGGGCGAGCAGTACTTC. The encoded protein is CASSLGPPGEQYF. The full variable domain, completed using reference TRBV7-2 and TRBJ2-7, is GAGVSQSPSNKVTEKGKDVELRCDPISGHTALYWYRQSLGQGLEFLIYFQGNSAPDKSGLPSDRFSAERTGGSVSTLTIQRTQQEDSAVYLCASSLGPPGEQYFGPGTRLTVT.

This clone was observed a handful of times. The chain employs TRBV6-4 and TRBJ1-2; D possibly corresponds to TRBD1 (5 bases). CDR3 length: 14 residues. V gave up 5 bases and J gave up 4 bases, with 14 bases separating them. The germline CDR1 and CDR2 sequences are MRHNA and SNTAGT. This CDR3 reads CASSPEGSGYGYTF. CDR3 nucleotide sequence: TGTGCCAGCAGTCCGGAGGGGAGTGGCTATGGCTACACCTTC.

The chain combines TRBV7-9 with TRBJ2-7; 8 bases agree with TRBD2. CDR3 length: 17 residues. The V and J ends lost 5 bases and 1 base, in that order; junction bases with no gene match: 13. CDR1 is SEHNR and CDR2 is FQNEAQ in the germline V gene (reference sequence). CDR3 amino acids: CASSPRVSGIVSYEQYF. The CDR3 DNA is TGTGCCAGCAGCCCCAGGGTTAGCGGGATTGTGTCCTACGAGCAGTACTTC.

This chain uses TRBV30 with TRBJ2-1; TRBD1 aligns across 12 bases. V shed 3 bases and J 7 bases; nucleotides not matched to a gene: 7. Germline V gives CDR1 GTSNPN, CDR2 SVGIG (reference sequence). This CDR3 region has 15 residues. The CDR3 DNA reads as TGTGCCTGGAGATTCTGGGACAGGGGGCTAAATGAGCAGTTCTTC. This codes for CAWRFWDRGLNEQFF.